This T cell receptor beta chain appears in the sequencing data of a study of regulatory T cells in long-lasting Graves disease. Germline values: CDR1 SEHNR, CDR2 FQNEAQ (reference sequence). The CDR3 loop spans 13 amino acids. Trimming stripped 3 bases from V and 6 bases from J, with 11 bases between. As to time point: newly diagnosed GD, antithyroid drugs for less than 3 months. The TCR library was made from RNA extracted from PBMCs. The diagnosis of Graves' disease used American Thyroid Association guidelines. Researchers made TCR beta libraries by using iRepertoire HTBI primers and running Arm-PCR on CDR3 regions. Using its own MiXCR run on the multiplex PCR reads, TCRdb lists one record per CDR3 protein. The sample includes more than 300,000 distinct CDR3 sequences, approximately 12% of them seen just once. These same data were also listed under a study on T cells in Graves' hyperthyroidism and ophthalmopathy. According to that study: HTBI primers were employed in a first-round RT-PCR of the TCR CDR3.

The genes are TRBV7-9 and TRBJ1-2, with D possibly matching TRBD1 (5 bases). The sample here was peripheral blood mononuclear cells (PBMCs), taken at new diagnosis, from a patient treated with antithyroid drugs. This TCR was sampled from a woman in her late teens or twenties with Graves disease. The CDR3 DNA follows: TGTGCCAGCAGCTTGACCGGGACGGATGGCTACACCTTC. Amino acid sequence: CASSLTGTDGYTF.